The 29 T cell receptor beta chains given below trace back to one sample, sequenced in a study of siplizumab effects on memory and regulatory T cells. Measured with immunoSEQ multiplex PCR; TCRdb has only the in-frame clones, and not every one. The data contain 100,000 to 110,000 clones, 91% of them singletons. The specimen sequenced was CD4+ T cells sorted from blood. These TCRs come from a human donor in good health.

J is TRBJ2-5 and V is TRBV5-4; 8 positions match TRBD1. Germline V gene data show CDR1 as SGHNT and CDR2 as YYREEE (reference sequence). The length of the CDR3 is 15 residues. Trimming cost V 4 bases and J 4 bases; bases outside gene matches: 9. This CDR3 is CASSRRDRFRETQYF. The CDR3 DNA follows: TGTGCCAGCAGCCGCCGGGACAGGTTTAGAGAGACCCAGTACTTC.

The genes are TRBV6-5 and TRBJ1-3; D is possibly TRBD1 (5 bases). Germline V gives CDR1 MNHEY, CDR2 SVGAGI. The CDR3 contains 15 residues. The V end lost 2 bases, the J end lost 4 bases, and 12 bases lay between the germline ends. The CDR3 DNA is TGTGCCAGCAGTTACCATCCAGGGAAAGGAAACACCATATATTTT. As protein: CASSYHPGKGNTIYF.

The chain uses TRBV10-3 and TRBJ2-1; a weak D match, TRBD1 (6 bases). With 5 bases removed from V and 5 bases from J, the gap between germline ends came to 10 bases. The CDR3 consists of 13 residues. CDR1 and CDR2 (germline): ENHRY, SYGVKD. The CDR3 is CAISKDRNNEQFF. CDR3 coding DNA: TGTGCCATCAGTAAGGACAGAAACAATGAGCAGTTCTTC.

The CDR3 loop is CASSEVDWYGNSPLHF. The CDR3 coding sequence is TGTGCCAGCAGTGAAGTCGATTGGTACGGGAATTCACCCCTCCACTTT. The chain combines TRBV6-1 with TRBJ1-6; D unclear. Per the germline V gene, CDR1 is MNHNS and CDR2 is SASEGT. V lost 1 base and J 7 bases, leaving 14 bases between the germline ends. The CDR3 contains 16 residues.

The chain has TRBV7-2 and TRBJ2-7; D perhaps matches TRBD1 (5 bases). V was shortened by 5 bases and J by 2 bases, with 13 bases between the two germline ends. This CDR3 is built from 14 residues. Germline loops: CDR1 SGHTA, CDR2 FQGNSA. For the CDR3, the DNA is TGTGCCAGCAGCCAAAGGGGCGGAGCCTACGAGCAGTACTTC. Encoded protein: CASSQRGGAYEQYF.

The rearrangement links TRBV9 to TRBJ1-4, with a weak D call TRBD1 (6 bases). Germline V gene data show CDR1 as SGDLS and CDR2 as YYNGEE. Trimming shortened V by 3 bases and J by 14 bases, and 17 bases separated the two germline ends. The CDR3 has 13 residues. CDR3: CASSAGDLEGLFF. CDR3 nucleotides: TGTGCCAGCAGCGCAGGGGACCTCGAGGGGCTGTTTTTT.

The V gene is TRBV6-1, the J gene TRBJ1-5, with D hard to call. V was trimmed by 1 base and J by 0 bases, leaving 10 bases between them. The CDR3 sequence is 16 residues long. CDR1 and CDR2 (germline): MNHNS, SASEGT. For the CDR3, the DNA is TGTGCCAGCAGTGAAGGTAGTCCCTATAGCAATCAGCCCCAGCATTTT. Translating it yields CASSEGSPYSNQPQHF.

The table lists this clone with a few counts. The J gene is TRBJ1-2, the V gene TRBV6-4; no clear D. The CDR3 length is 15 residues. The V gene lost 6 bases and the J gene lost 4 bases, with 18 bases spanning the gap. Germline CDR1 MRHNA, CDR2 SNTAGT. CDR3 in DNA: TGTGCCAGCAGGGTATCTCCTGGGGAGGGCTATGGCTACACCTTC. Protein sequence: CASRVSPGEGYGYTF.

The V gene is TRBV21-1, the J gene TRBJ1-5; TRBD1 was called by the table and not checked on the DNA. TRBV21-1 is deemed a pseudogene. The CDR3 loop spans 17 amino acids. CDR3 DNA: TGTGCCAGCAGTCAAAACCGGGACAAACATCCTAATCAGCCCCAGCATTTT. Its protein is CASSQNRDKHPNQPQHF.

The chain employs TRBV15 and TRBJ2-3; D gene unclear. The CDR3 is 14 residues long. V shed 0 bases and J shed 7 bases, with 11 bases lying between them. Per germline, CDR1 LNHNV and CDR2 YYDKDF (reference sequence). CDR3: CATSREQLGNTQYF. The CDR3 DNA is TGTGCCACCAGCAGAGAGCAGTTGGGGAATACGCAGTATTTT.

CDR3 protein: CASSETGGQPQHF. CDR3 sequence (DNA): TGTGCCAGCAGTGAAACCGGGGGGCAGCCCCAGCATTTT. This chain joins TRBV6-1 and TRBJ1-5; maybe TRBD1 (5 bases). V was shortened by 2 bases and J by 7 bases, with 9 bases between the two germline ends. The CDR3 runs 13 residues. CDR1 and CDR2 (germline): MNHNS, SASEGT.

The genes are TRBV7-2 and TRBJ2-5; 8 bases are a match to TRBD2. Germline CDR1 reads SGHTA; CDR2 reads FQGNSA. The CDR3 is 15 amino acids. Trimming at V came to 2 bases and at J to 1 base, leaving 3 bases not matched to a gene. The CDR3 region has the DNA TGTGCCAGCAGCTTAACCGGGGGGGGCCAAGAGACCCAGTACTTC. Protein product: CASSLTGGGQETQYF.

The CDR3 reads CAYNRGSGANVLTF. CDR3 nucleotide sequence: TGTGCCTACAACAGGGGTTCTGGGGCCAACGTCCTGACTTTC. V and J are TRBV5-4 and TRBJ2-6; TRBD1 agrees at 7 bases. The germline gives CDR1 SGHNT, CDR2 YYREEE (reference sequence). The CDR3 length is 14 residues. V dropped 10 bases and J dropped 1; count of bases not matched to a gene: 5.

CDR3 region: CASSAQQGSSYEQYF. CDR3 nucleotides: TGTGCCAGCAGCGCCCAACAGGGAAGCTCCTACGAGCAGTACTTC. This rearrangement joins TRBV5-5 to TRBJ2-7, with D maybe TRBD1 (6 bases). Between the trimmed V and J ends, which lost 4 bases and 0 bases, there was a span of 14 bases. In germline, CDR1 is SGHKS, CDR2 YYEKEE (reference sequence). The CDR3 sequence is 15 residues long.

The V and J genes are TRBV4-2 and TRBJ2-1, with 7 bases fitting TRBD2. Germline CDR1 LGHNA, CDR2 YNFKEQ. CDR3 size: 18 residues. V was clipped by 2 bases and J by 4 bases; unmatched bases: 14. CDR3 residues: CASSQIAGVTAVYNEQFF. The CDR3, as DNA: TGTGCCAGCAGCCAAATAGCGGGCGTCACAGCGGTTTACAATGAGCAGTTCTTC.

Remarks on this clone: The same CDR3 also results from other DNA sequences found in this sample. The CDR3 here is CASSVGTDTQYF. The CDR3 coding sequence is TGTGCCAGCAGCGTGGGCACAGATACGCAGTATTTT. J is TRBJ2-3 and V is TRBV9; D gene ambiguous. This CDR3 is built from 12 residues. From germline, CDR1 is SGDLS and CDR2 YYNGEE. V was cut by 2 bases and J by 1 base, with 2 bases left in between.

This chain connects TRBV29-1 to TRBJ1-1; D is undetermined. V lost 4 bases and J 0 bases, leaving 9 bases between the germline ends. This CDR3 spans 13 amino acids. Germline lookup yields CDR1 SQVTM and CDR2 ANQGSEA. The CDR3 spells CSVGRLLNTEAFF. The CDR3 DNA reads TGCAGCGTTGGTCGTCTCCTGAACACTGAAGCTTTCTTT. The variable domain in full, completed from reference TRBV29-1 and TRBJ1-1, reads SAVISQKPSRDICQRGTSLTIQCQVDSQVTMMFWYRQQPGQSLTLIATANQGSEATYESGFVIDKFPISRPNLTFSTLTVSNMSPEDSSIYLCSVGRLLNTEAFFGQGTRLTVV.

The CDR3 sequence is CASSLSLEQYF. The CDR3 bases are TGTGCCAGCAGTCTTTCCCTCGAGCAGTACTTC. V and J are TRBV25-1 and TRBJ2-7; no firm D call. V was clipped by 5 bases and J by 6 bases, with 8 bases between them. The CDR3 sequence is 11 residues long. Germline V gene sequence: CDR1 MGHDK, CDR2 SYGVNS.

This rearrangement joins TRBV19 to TRBJ1-1; TRBD1 is a possible D gene (5 bases). The CDR3 consists of 14 residues. The ends were cut back, 1 base at V and 2 bases at J, with 8 bases in the middle. The germline gives CDR1 LNHDA, CDR2 SQIVND (reference sequence). The CDR3 nucleotides read TGTGCCAGTAGTATAGCCAGGGAAAACACTGAAGCTTTCTTT. It specifies CASSIARENTEAFF.

The V gene is TRBV27, the J gene TRBJ2-7, with TRBD1 matching 7 bases. V trimming: 5 bases; J trimming: 2 bases; junction bases outside the gene matches: 9. Germline values: CDR1 MNHEY, CDR2 SMNVEV (reference sequence). The CDR3 runs 15 residues. CDR3 residues: CASSINRGRTYEQYF. In DNA, the CDR3 is TGTGCCAGCAGTATAAACAGGGGTCGGACCTACGAGCAGTACTTC.

The chain is built from TRBV5-6 and TRBJ2-3; 7 bases map to TRBD2. After removal of 0 bases from V and 0 bases from J, the junction contained 1 base not matched to a gene. The germline V gene has CDR1 SGHDT and CDR2 YYEEEE. This CDR3 region has 15 residues. The CDR3 bases are TGTGCCAGCAGCTTGGGGCGGGGGAGCACAGATACGCAGTATTTT. It specifies CASSLGRGSTDTQYF.

This clone turned up a few times. This chain connects TRBV4-2 to TRBJ1-4; 8 bases are a match to TRBD1. The CDR3 spans 16 residues. Germline V gives CDR1 LGHNA, CDR2 YNFKEQ. V lost 0 bases and J lost 8; bases outside the gene matches: 8. The CDR3 here is CASSQDQGTGGEKLFF. DNA of the CDR3: TGTGCCAGCAGCCAAGATCAGGGGACAGGAGGCGAAAAACTGTTTTTT.

The J gene is TRBJ2-5, the V gene TRBV5-1, with 8 bases matching TRBD1. Germline-derived CDR1 and CDR2 are SGHRS and YFSETQ. This CDR3 has 15 residues. Germline trimming cut 4 bases from V and 2 bases from J; bases unmatched to any gene: 7. CDR3 DNA: TGCGCCAGCAGCCCCGCGTACAGGGGGCAAGAGACCCAGTACTTC. This encodes CASSPAYRGQETQYF.

The rearrangement joins TRBV5-6 to TRBJ1-4, with TRBD1 matching over 10 bases. The germline CDR1 and CDR2 sequences are SGHDT and YYEEEE. This CDR3 has 14 amino acids. Trimming removed 4 bases from V and 8 bases from J; junction bases left unmatched: 5. The CDR3, as DNA: TGTGCCAGCAGCCTCGACAGGGGGCGAGAAAAACTGTTTTTT. This encodes CASSLDRGREKLFF.

The gene calls are TRBV10-1 and TRBJ2-7, with D unclear. Germline values: CDR1 WNHNN, CDR2 SYGVQD (reference sequence). Trimming cost V 10 bases and J 1 base, with 17 bases left between them. The CDR3 contains 14 residues. DNA of the CDR3: TGCGCCAATCAGGTCGCCCCAGTGTCCTACGAGCAGTACTTC. Translation gives CANQVAPVSYEQYF.

This clone appeared a single time. The CDR3 spells CASRRRGGRTDTQYF. Written as DNA, the CDR3 is TGTGCCAGCAGGCGCCGGGGGGGCCGCACAGATACGCAGTATTTT. The chain has TRBV7-2 and TRBJ2-3, with 8 bases matching TRBD2. V was clipped by 6 bases and J by 1 base; unmatched bases: 6. The CDR3 sequence is 15 residues long. Germline V lookup: CDR1 SGHTA, CDR2 FQGNSA.

The chain is built from TRBV4-1 and TRBJ2-1, with D possibly matching TRBD2 (5 bases). In germline, CDR1 is MGHRA, CDR2 YSYEKL. The CDR3 has 13 amino acids. V was clipped by 3 bases and J by 8 bases, with 11 bases between them. In DNA, the CDR3 is TGCGCCAGCAGCCACCCCCTAGCCCATGAGCAGTTCTTC. The encoded protein is CASSHPLAHEQFF.

The chain employs TRBV7-9 and TRBJ2-3, with a tentative D call TRBD1 (6 bases). Trimming took 3 bases from V and 3 from J, leaving 10 bases between them. This CDR3 region has 14 residues. From germline, CDR1 is SEHNR and CDR2 FQNEAQ (reference sequence). In nucleotides, the CDR3 is TGTGCCAGCAGCTTTCAACAGGGTACAGATACGCAGTATTTT. The encoded protein is CASSFQQGTDTQYF. The variable domain in full, completed from reference TRBV7-9 and TRBJ2-3, reads DTGVSQNPRHKITKRGQNVTFRCDPISEHNRLYWYRQTLGQGPEFLTYFQNEAQLEKSRLLSDRFSAERPKGSFSTLEIQRTEQGDSAMYLCASSFQQGTDTQYFGPGTRLTVL.

V usage is TRBV14 and J usage is TRBJ1-1, with 7 positions matching TRBD1. Per germline, CDR1 SGHDN and CDR2 FVKESK. This CDR3 comprises 19 residues. Trimming removed 0 bases from V and 1 base from J; junction bases left unmatched: 14. The CDR3 nucleotides are TGTGCCAGCAGCCAAGAGGGCGAGGGGGCGTATTTCCAGAACACTGAAGCTTTCTTT. Translated, it gives CASSQEGEGAYFQNTEAFF.